Listed here are 24 T cell receptor beta chains from one sample, sequenced in a study of CD4 and CD8 cells across lung adenocarcinoma regions. TCRdb fed the PCR reads into MiXCR, producing one record per CDR3 protein. The table has about 4,400 distinct CDR3 sequences, 45% to 60% seen once. The sequenced sample was CD4+ T cells from the center of a lung tumor. Receptors were obtained from a female donor with lung adenocarcinoma. The CD4 and CD8 labels of this study may be unreliable.

This clonotype is categorized as medium-sized. The chain is built from TRBV10-2 and TRBJ2-1; the match to TRBD1 covers 7 bases. The J call is in doubt because the DNA end fits TRBJ2-7 better. CDR3 size: 12 residues. The germline gives CDR1 WSHSY, CDR2 SAAADI. CDR3 coding DNA: TGCGCCAGCGCGACAGGGCGGTACGAGCAGTACTTC. Amino acid sequence: CASATGRYEQYF.

This clonotype was seen a handful of times. The chain links TRBV6-5 to TRBJ2-3; no reliable D call. CDR1 is MNHEY, CDR2 SVGAGI, per germline. The V gene lost 4 bases and the J gene lost 0 bases, with 8 bases spanning the gap. The CDR3 covers 14 residues. The CDR3 reads CASSLRPSTDTQYF. The DNA for the CDR3 is TGTGCCAGCAGTTTGAGGCCCAGCACAGATACGCAGTATTTT.

V gene TRBV6-1 combines with J gene TRBJ2-2; D is possibly TRBD2 (5 bases). Trimming left V 2 bases short and J 1 base short, with 8 bases between. CDR1 is MNHNS and CDR2 is SASEGT in the germline V gene. CDR3 length equals 15 residues. The CDR3, as DNA: TGTGCCAGCAGTGAACTGGGGAGGAACACCGGGGAGCTGTTTTTT. This encodes CASSELGRNTGELFF.

This clonotype is termed large. The rearrangement links TRBV6-1 to TRBJ2-2; possibly TRBD1 for D (5 bases). Germline V gives CDR1 MNHNS, CDR2 SASEGT. The CDR3 totals 14 residues. The V end was cut by 6 bases, the J end by 2 bases, with 10 bases between. The chain's CDR3 is CASRSDSNTGELFF. CDR3 nucleotide sequence: TGTGCCAGCAGAAGCGACAGCAACACCGGGGAGCTGTTTTTT.

The V call is TRBV6-1, the J call TRBJ2-5, with no clear D. TRBJ2-7 matches the DNA end more closely, so the J call is doubtful. Looked up from germline, CDR1 is MNHNS and CDR2 is SASEGT. The CDR3 covers 15 residues. CDR3 sequence (DNA): TGTGCCAGCAGTGAGGCCGTATCCGACTCCTACGAGCAGTACTTC. Residues: CASSEAVSDSYEQYF.

This clonotype appeared a few times. CDR3: CASSNEGTGGTETQYF. The CDR3 nucleotides read TGTGCCAGCAGTAACGAGGGGACAGGGGGCACAGAGACCCAGTACTTC. The V and J genes are TRBV6-5 and TRBJ2-5; 12 nucleotides agree with TRBD1. The CDR3 is 16 amino acids. Germline V gene lookup returns CDR1 MNHEY and CDR2 SVGAGI. J gave up 4 bases and V 5 bases, and 8 bases lay outside the gene matches.

The rearrangement uses TRBV6-5 and TRBJ2-1, with a tentative D call TRBD1 (5 bases). The J call may be wrong; the DNA end is better matched by TRBJ2-7. Germline assignment: CDR1 MNHEY and CDR2 SVGAGI. CDR3 length equals 15 residues. The CDR3 nucleotides are TGTGCCAGCAGTTACGCCGGTGACAGCTCCTACGAGCAGTACTTC. Protein product: CASSYAGDSSYEQYF.

The chain has TRBV6-1 and TRBJ2-1, with 11 bases that match TRBD2. Germline V CDR1 and CDR2: MNHNS, SASEGT. With V trimmed by 6 bases and J by 6 bases, 7 bases remained unmatched. The CDR3 contains 15 residues. The CDR3 DNA is TGTGCCAGCAGGTCGGGACTAGCGGAGTCCAATGAGCAGTTCTTC. It specifies CASRSGLAESNEQFF.

This clonotype showed up just a few times. J is TRBJ2-2 and V is TRBV15; D remains unclear. V gave up 5 bases and J gave up 0 bases, with 10 bases separating them. CDR3 length equals 15 residues. Germline assignment: CDR1 LNHNV and CDR2 YYDKDF (reference sequence). This chain's CDR3 is CATSHPRPNTGELFF. Written as DNA, the CDR3 is TGTGCCACCAGCCATCCAAGGCCGAACACCGGGGAGCTGTTTTTT.

J is TRBJ2-3 and V is TRBV9, with 8 bases lining up with TRBD2. The germline V gene has CDR1 SGDLS and CDR2 YYNGEE. The V and J ends lost 4 bases and 5 bases, in that order; junction bases with no gene match: 9. CDR3 size: 15 residues. This CDR3 reads CASSPRAGVEDTQYF. In nucleotides, the CDR3 is TGTGCCAGCAGCCCCAGAGCGGGAGTAGAAGATACGCAGTATTTT.

The chain's CDR3 is CASSSDFYGYTF. The CDR3 DNA reads as TGTGCCAGCAGCTCGGACTTCTATGGCTACACCTTC. The rearrangement links TRBV4-2 to TRBJ1-2; D not certain. Deletions cut 5 bases from V and 4 bases from J, with 8 bases between. Germline lookup yields CDR1 LGHNA and CDR2 YNFKEQ. The CDR3 spans 12 residues.

This clonotype was observed a few times. V and J are TRBV4-1 and TRBJ2-5, with TRBD2 as a possible D gene (6 bases). V shed 2 bases and J shed 0 bases, with 10 bases lying between them. Germline-derived CDR1 and CDR2 are MGHRA and YSYEKL. The CDR3 spans 15 residues. The DNA of the CDR3 is TGCGCCAGCAGCCAAATAGCGGTCTACCAAGAGACCCAGTACTTC. Protein sequence: CASSQIAVYQETQYF.

The chain has TRBV10-2 and TRBJ2-1, with TRBD2 matching 7 bases. V lost 3 bases, J lost 10 bases, and 15 bases stayed unmatched. Germline-derived CDR1 and CDR2 are WSHSY and SAAADI. The CDR3 loop spans 16 amino acids. In nucleotides, the CDR3 is TGCGCCAGCAGTGAAAGTAGCGGGCTTATAGGCTCCGAGCAGTTCTTC. Translated, it gives CASSESSGLIGSEQFF.

The chain uses TRBV6-5 and TRBJ1-6; D may be TRBD1 (6 bases). Germline assignment: CDR1 MNHEY and CDR2 SVGAGI. The CDR3 length is 15 residues. V lost 4 bases and J lost 7, with 14 bases in between. The CDR3 region has the DNA TGTGCCAGCAGTTCCTGGACAGAGCTGAATTCACCCCTCCACTTT. Its translation: CASSSWTELNSPLHF.

As regards this clonotype: One end of the junction varies from germline; a read error may be responsible. CDR3 bases: TGCGCCGCGGGTGACGGGGGCGGGGACCCAGATACCCAGTATTTT. The encoded protein is CAAGDGGGDPDTQYF. This rearrangement joins TRBV4-1 to TRBJ2-3; D could derive from TRBD1 or TRBD2 (6 bases each). The CDR3 extends over 15 amino acids. CDR1 is MGHRA, CDR2 YSYEKL, per germline.

This clonotype was recorded a few times. The CDR3 DNA reads as TGTGCCAGCAGATCACTCCATCGGGTCGCAAGCTCTGGAAACACCATATATTTT. Encoded protein: CASRSLHRVASSGNTIYF. This chain connects TRBV6-5 to TRBJ1-3; D not resolved. Germline V gene data show CDR1 as MNHEY and CDR2 as SVGAGI. This CDR3 comprises 18 residues. V was trimmed by 6 bases and J by 0 bases, leaving 21 bases between them.

This chain connects TRBV4-1 to TRBJ2-3; D perhaps matches TRBD2 (5 bases). The V end was cut by 1 base, the J end by 0 bases, with 11 bases between. This CDR3 contains 16 residues. Germline CDR1 and CDR2: MGHRA and YSYEKL. The CDR3 loop is CASSQVPADSTDTQYF. CDR3 bases: TGCGCCAGCAGCCAAGTCCCAGCGGATAGCACAGATACGCAGTATTTT.

For the CDR3, the DNA is TGTGCCAGCAGTCCCGTGGCGGGGCCTTGGGAGACCCAGTACTTC. This sequence encodes CASSPVAGPWETQYF. This chain joins TRBV27 and TRBJ2-5; weak D call: TRBD2 (6 bases). Germline V gene lookup returns CDR1 MNHEY and CDR2 SMNVEV (reference sequence). This CDR3 contains 15 residues. Trimming stripped 5 bases from V and 5 bases from J, with 18 bases between.

V and J are TRBV4-1 and TRBJ2-5; 13 positions agree with TRBD2. Trimming removed 3 bases from V and 7 bases from J; junction bases left unmatched: 8. CDR3 size: 16 residues. CDR1 is MGHRA and CDR2 is YSYEKL in the germline V gene. The CDR3 DNA sequence: TGCGCCAGCAGCCAGCTCATAGGACTAGCGGGAGTGACCCAGTACTTC. Translating gives CASSQLIGLAGVTQYF.

The CDR3 region has the DNA TGCAGCGCCGCCGACAGAGGTCTCCATGAAAAACTGTTTTTT. This gives the protein CSAADRGLHEKLFF. The V call is TRBV29-1, the J call TRBJ1-4, with D tentatively TRBD1 (5 bases). V was pared by 7 bases and J by 6 bases, with 18 bases between. The CDR3 is 14 residues long. The germline V gene has CDR1 SQVTM and CDR2 ANQGSEA.

The CDR3 loop is CASSPRLAGGGPSTDTQYF. For the CDR3, the DNA is TGTGCCAGCAGCCCCAGACTAGCGGGAGGGGGACCTAGCACAGATACGCAGTATTTT. This sequence joins TRBV9 and TRBJ2-3; the match to TRBD2 covers 14 bases. The CDR3 length is 19 residues. V was pared by 4 bases and J by 0 bases, with 10 bases of the junction left unmatched. Germline V gives CDR1 SGDLS, CDR2 YYNGEE. Combining the CDR3 with reference TRBV9 and TRBJ2-3 gives the whole variable domain DSGVTQTPKHLITATGQRVTLRCSPRSGDLSVYWYQQSLDQGLQFLIQYYNGEERAKGNILERFSAQQFPDLHSELNLSSLELGDSALYFCASSPRLAGGGPSTDTQYFGPGTRLTVL.

By sample fraction, this clonotype is medium-sized. The chain is built from TRBV7-2 and TRBJ2-1; D gene ambiguous. Trimming took 5 bases from V and 4 from J, leaving 9 bases between them. Germline CDR1 is SGHTA and CDR2 is FQGNSA. The length of the CDR3 is 13 residues. The CDR3 loop is CASSPTTYNEQFF. CDR3 DNA sequence: TGTGCCAGCAGCCCCACGACGTACAATGAGCAGTTCTTC.

The V call is TRBV6-1, the J call TRBJ2-1, with no clear D. The CDR3 spans 17 residues. Germline lookup yields CDR1 MNHNS and CDR2 SASEGT. Trimming cost V 7 bases and J 1 base, with 20 bases left between them. As DNA, the CDR3 is TGTGCCAGCACCCTCCCCGCCCTGCCGGCATCCTACAATGAGCAGTTCTTC. This gives the protein CASTLPALPASYNEQFF.

This clonotype was detected once. V usage is TRBV4-1 and J usage is TRBJ1-2; D remains unclear. Germline lookup yields CDR1 MGHRA and CDR2 YSYEKL. CDR3 length: 13 residues. Deletions cut 1 base from V and 2 bases from J, with 5 bases between. For the CDR3, the DNA is TGCGCCAGCAGCCAAGTAGAAAACTATGGCTACACCTTC. Translated: CASSQVENYGYTF.